These 9 T cell receptor beta chains originate from one sample sequenced in a study of OX40 agonist ivuxolimab in advanced cancers. Generated by immunoSEQ multiplex PCR, the TCRdb table keeps only in-frame clones and is missing some. The sample includes around 98,000 clones, around 88% of them seen just once. The specimen was CD4+ or CD8+ T cells sorted from blood, collected in a trial of the OX40 agonist ivuxolimab. The receptors derive from an adult with an advanced solid tumor such as melanoma, head and neck, liver or kidney cancer.

The chain couples TRBV5-8 to TRBJ2-7; D possibly corresponds to TRBD1 (5 bases). V lost 2 bases to trimming and J lost 4 bases, with 13 bases between them. The CDR3 is 14 amino acids. CDR1 and CDR2 from the germline V gene are SGHTS and YDEGEE. CDR3 nucleotide sequence: TGTGCCAGCAGCTTTTCAGGGCTGTCTTACGAGCAGTACTTC. Its protein product is CASSFSGLSYEQYF.

The chain has TRBV28 and TRBJ1-1, with D unresolved. Trimming took off 7 bases at V and 6 bases at J, with 12 bases between the two ends. The CDR3 is made up of 12 amino acids. The germline V gene has CDR1 MDHEN and CDR2 SYDVKM. CDR3 sequence: CASTLSEAEAFF. The DNA for the CDR3 is TGTGCCAGCACCCTTTCAGAGGCTGAAGCTTTCTTT.

The chain combines TRBV4-1 with TRBJ2-6, with D unclear. The germline V and J ends were trimmed by 4 bases and 0 bases, with 7 bases remaining between them. CDR3 size: 15 residues. CDR1 and CDR2 from the germline V gene are MGHRA and YSYEKL. CDR3 sequence (DNA): TGCGCCAGCAGCCGCCTGTCCTCTGGGGCCAACGTCCTGACTTTC. Amino acid sequence: CASSRLSSGANVLTF.

This chain joins TRBV5-6 and TRBJ2-1; no clear D. Per germline, CDR1 SGHDT and CDR2 YYEEEE. V lost 0 bases, J lost 0 bases, and 10 bases lay in between. CDR3 length: 16 amino acids. CDR3 in DNA: TGTGCCAGCAGCTTGGTAGGGTCCTACTCCTACAATGAGCAGTTCTTC. This encodes CASSLVGSYSYNEQFF. The full variable domain, in which reference TRBV5-6 and TRBJ2-1 provide the parts outside the CDR3, is DAGVTQSPTHLIKTRGQQVTLRCSPKSGHDTVSWYQQALGQGPQFIFQYYEEEERQRGNFPDRFSGHQFPNYSSELNVNALLLGDSALYLCASSLVGSYSYNEQFFGPGTRLTVL.

The chain carries TRBV9 and TRBJ2-5; 10 nucleotides line up with TRBD2. V lost 4 bases, J lost 4 bases, and 7 bases stayed unmatched. Germline V gives CDR1 SGDLS, CDR2 YYNGEE. The CDR3 covers 15 residues. CDR3 residues: CASSPLSGGAETQYF. The CDR3 nucleotides read TGTGCCAGCAGCCCCCTAAGCGGGGGGGCAGAGACCCAGTACTTC.

This rearrangement joins TRBV5-1 to TRBJ1-2; 7 nucleotides line up with TRBD1. The CDR3 has 14 amino acids. V shed 4 bases, J shed 4 bases, and the junction held 7 bases outside the gene matches. Germline assignment: CDR1 SGHRS and CDR2 YFSETQ. The CDR3 spells CASSDREGLYGYTF. CDR3 bases: TGCGCCAGCAGCGACAGGGAGGGGCTCTATGGCTACACCTTC.

The rearrangement links TRBV14 to TRBJ2-5, with D hard to call. The CDR3 runs to 12 residues. Germline V gene sequence: CDR1 SGHDN, CDR2 FVKESK. V lost 2 bases to trimming and J lost 4 bases, with 5 bases between them. The CDR3 DNA reads TGTGCCAGCAGCCAACGGATAGAGACCCAGTACTTC. Amino acids: CASSQRIETQYF.

The chain carries TRBV18 and TRBJ1-2; D might be TRBD1 (5 bases). The CDR3 has 16 amino acids. Germline lookup yields CDR1 KGHSH and CDR2 LQKENI. V was trimmed by 2 bases and J by 6 bases, leaving 19 bases between them. CDR3 amino acids: CASSPSSIRGRNGYTF. CDR3 nucleotide sequence: TGTGCCAGCTCACCATCAAGCATAAGGGGACGGAATGGCTACACCTTC.

The chain uses TRBV20-1 and TRBJ1-2; D not certain. Germline lookup yields CDR1 DFQATT and CDR2 SNEGSKA (reference sequence). Deletions cut 1 base from V and 8 bases from J, with 8 bases between. The CDR3 consists of 11 residues. The chain's CDR3 is CSARVGWGYTF. Written as DNA, the CDR3 is TGCAGTGCTAGAGTGGGGTGGGGCTACACCTTC.